This record covers a single T cell receptor beta chain. The data originate from a study of blood T cell repertoires in COVID-19. The germline V gene has CDR1 SGDLS and CDR2 YYNGEE. The CDR3 totals 15 residues. Trimming took 0 bases from V and 5 from J, leaving 15 bases between them. The authors' processing: Estimation of nucleated cell counts relied on the amplification of reference gene primers. The table came from immunoSEQ multiplex PCR; TCRdb's copy has only in-frame clones and leaves some out. That table is the source of V, J and clone size, and D and trimming were worked out from the DNA. In the table there are some 110,000 clones, 82% of which are singletons.

The genes are TRBV9 and TRBJ2-7; a weak D match, TRBD1 (6 bases). The TCR sequence derives from a woman aged 70 to 79 with acute or convalescent COVID-19. Material: peripheral blood. This CDR3 reads CASSVGAGAVNEQYF. CDR3 sequence (DNA): TGTGCCAGCAGCGTAGGGGCAGGGGCGGTCAACGAGCAGTACTTC. Full variable domain (missing parts from reference TRBV9 and TRBJ2-7): DSGVTQTPKHLITATGQRVTLRCSPRSGDLSVYWYQQSLDQGLQFLIQYYNGEERAKGNILERFSAQQFPDLHSELNLSSLELGDSALYFCASSVGAGAVNEQYFGPGTRLTVT.